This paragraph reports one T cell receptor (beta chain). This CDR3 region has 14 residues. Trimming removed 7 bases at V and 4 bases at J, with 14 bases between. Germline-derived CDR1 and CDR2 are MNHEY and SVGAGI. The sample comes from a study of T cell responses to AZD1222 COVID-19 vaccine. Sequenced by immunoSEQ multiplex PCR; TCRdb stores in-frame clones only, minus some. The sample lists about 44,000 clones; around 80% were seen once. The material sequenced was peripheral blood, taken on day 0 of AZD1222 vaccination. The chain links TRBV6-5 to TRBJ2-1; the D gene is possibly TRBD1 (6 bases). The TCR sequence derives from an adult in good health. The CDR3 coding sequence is TGTGCCAGCACCCGCACAGGGAGTTACAATGAGCAGTTCTTC. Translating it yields CASTRTGSYNEQFF.